This T cell receptor (beta chain) was sequenced in a study of cytomegalovirus exposure and HLA in healthy donors. Study-wide findings and caveats: The productive fraction for most TCR beta V segments was about 90% or about 30% in an earlier analysis. A list of approximately 160 TCR beta chains associated with cytomegalovirus was given.

This CDR3 is built from 14 residues. With 6 bases removed from V and 2 bases from J, the gap between germline ends came to 13 bases. Germline V gene lookup returns CDR1 MDHEN and CDR2 SYDVKM. PCR primers comprised 60 Vbeta and 13 Jbeta primers. Clones were sequenced by immunoSEQ multiplex PCR, and TCRdb holds only the in-frame ones, with some missing. The data show about 92,000 clones, almost 85% seen once. This clone was detected a few times. The antigen remains undetermined. The sequencing sample was made of PBMCs. The genes are TRBV28 and TRBJ1-2, with a possible D match to TRBD1 (6 bases). The source is a woman between 18 and 29 years old in good health and CMV-seropositive. The CDR3 coding sequence is TGTGCCAGCAGGCCTATGGGGGCAAACTATGGCTACACCTTC. Protein product: CASRPMGANYGYTF.